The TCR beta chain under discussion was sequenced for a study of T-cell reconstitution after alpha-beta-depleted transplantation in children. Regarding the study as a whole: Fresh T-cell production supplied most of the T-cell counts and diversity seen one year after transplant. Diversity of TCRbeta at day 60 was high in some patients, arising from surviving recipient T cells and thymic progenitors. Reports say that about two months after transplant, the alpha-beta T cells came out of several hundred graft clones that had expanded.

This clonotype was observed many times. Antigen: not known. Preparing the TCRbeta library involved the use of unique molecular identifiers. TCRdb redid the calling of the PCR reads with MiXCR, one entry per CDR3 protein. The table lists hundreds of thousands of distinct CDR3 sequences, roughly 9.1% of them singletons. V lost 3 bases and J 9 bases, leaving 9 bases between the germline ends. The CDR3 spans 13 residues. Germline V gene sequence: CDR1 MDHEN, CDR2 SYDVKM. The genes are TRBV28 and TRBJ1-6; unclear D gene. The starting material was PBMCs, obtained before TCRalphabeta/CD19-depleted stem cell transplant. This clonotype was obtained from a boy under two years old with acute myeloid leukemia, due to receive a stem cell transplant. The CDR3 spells CASSFRIFSPLHF. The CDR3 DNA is TGTGCCAGCAGTTTCCGGATCTTTTCACCCCTCCACTTT. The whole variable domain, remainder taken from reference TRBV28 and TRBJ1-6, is DVKVTQSSRYLVKRTGEKVFLECVQDMDHENMFWYRQDPGLGLRLIYFSYDVKMKEKGDIPEGYSVSREKKERFSLILESASTNQTSMYLCASSFRIFSPLHFGNGTRLTVT.